This entry lists 19 T cell receptor beta chains sequenced from one sample in a study of beta chain features in type 1 diabetes. General study findings and limits: In all four CD4+ subsets, TCRB CDR3 length was significantly, moderately reduced in type 1 diabetes.

The whole isolated RNA underwent reverse transcription, so sequencing captured expressed TCRB transcripts. Generated by immunoSEQ multiplex PCR, the TCRdb table keeps only in-frame clones and is missing some. The repertoire includes about 260,000 clones, around 21% of them detected once, and less than 0.03% sits in the top ten. For these receptors, no antigen is known. The sample was naive CD4+ T cells from blood. Receptors were obtained from a woman aged 40 to 50 with type 1 diabetes.

This clone was counted only a few times. J is TRBJ2-1 and V is TRBV20-1; D is possibly TRBD2 (6 bases). Trimming removed 2 bases from V and 8 bases from J, with 7 bases in between. The CDR3 is 11 residues long. The germline CDR1 and CDR2 sequences are DFQATT and SNEGSKA (reference sequence). The CDR3 here is CSARRRDEQFF. CDR3 coding DNA: TGCAGTGCTAGACGGAGGGATGAGCAGTTCTTC.

This sequence joins TRBV4-3 and TRBJ2-5, with D perhaps TRBD1 (6 bases). The DNA end is a closer match to TRBJ2-7, so the J assignment may be wrong. This CDR3 has 14 amino acids. CDR1 and CDR2 (germline): LGHNA, YSLEER. In nucleotides, the CDR3 is TGCGCCAGCAGCCTGGAGAGAGGGGGCTACGAGCAGTACTTC. Protein: CASSLERGGYEQYF.

The chain joins TRBV7-2 to TRBJ1-5, with TRBD1 identical over 9 bases. Germline assignment: CDR1 SGHTA and CDR2 FQGNSA. The trim removed 3 bases at V and 9 bases at J, leaving 6 bases unmatched. This CDR3 spans 14 amino acids. The DNA for the CDR3 is TGTGCCAGCAGCTTGGGACAGGGAGGTCCGCCCCAGCATTTT. Translation gives CASSLGQGGPPQHF.

A remark on this clone: The same CDR3 arises from other DNA sequences in this sample as well. V gene TRBV30 combines with J gene TRBJ2-5; D is unclear. V dropped 3 bases and J dropped 3 bases, with 8 bases sitting between them. The CDR3 is made up of 12 amino acids. CDR1 and CDR2 (germline): GTSNPN, SVGIG (reference sequence). The chain's CDR3 is CAWSLVEETQYF. CDR3 sequence (DNA): TGTGCCTGGAGCTTAGTAGAAGAGACCCAGTACTTC.

This clone was counted a few times. The rearrangement uses TRBV9 and TRBJ1-1; no firm D call. The germline V gene encodes CDR1 SGDLS and CDR2 YYNGEE. This CDR3 has 13 residues. Deletions cut 2 bases from V and 2 bases from J, with 7 bases between. The CDR3 DNA is TGTGCCAGCAGCGTTGAGGGAAACACTGAAGCTTTCTTT. Translating it yields CASSVEGNTEAFF.

The J gene is TRBJ2-3, the V gene TRBV9; 8 bases are shared with TRBD1. The CDR3 covers 14 residues. J gave up 5 bases and V 3 bases, and 5 bases lay outside the gene matches. Germline loops: CDR1 SGDLS, CDR2 YYNGEE. CDR3 nucleotide sequence: TGTGCCAGCAGCGCCCAGGGGGCTGAAGATACGCAGTATTTT. This encodes CASSAQGAEDTQYF.

The chain has TRBV5-1 and TRBJ1-1, with D possibly being TRBD1 (5 bases). Germline CDR1 SGHRS, CDR2 YFSETQ. The length of the CDR3 is 14 residues. Between the trimmed V and J ends, which lost 6 bases and 2 bases, there was a span of 14 bases. CDR3 in DNA: TGCGCCAGCACCCCCGGGACTGTTAACACTGAAGCTTTCTTT. Translating it yields CASTPGTVNTEAFF.

This clone was counted only a few times. The rearrangement joins TRBV18 to TRBJ2-5; D ambiguous. CDR3 length: 13 residues. Trimming shortened V by 6 bases and J by 3 bases, and 11 bases separated the two germline ends. Germline V gives CDR1 KGHSH, CDR2 LQKENI. Here the CDR3 reads CASSQLIEETQYF. CDR3 in DNA: TGTGCCAGCTCTCAACTCATCGAAGAGACCCAGTACTTC.

This clone turned up a few times. The chain is built from TRBV28 and TRBJ1-5; D is perhaps TRBD1 (5 bases). The CDR3 has 14 residues. V shed 7 bases and J shed 3 bases, with 13 bases lying between them. Germline V CDR1 and CDR2: MDHEN, SYDVKM. The CDR3 sequence: CASTPGGVNQPQHF. The CDR3 DNA reads as TGTGCCAGCACCCCGGGGGGGGTCAATCAGCCCCAGCATTTT.

The chain carries TRBV7-3 and TRBJ1-3; no reliable D call. The CDR3 extends over 16 amino acids. Trimming removed 5 bases from V and 0 bases from J, with 14 bases in between. Germline V gene lookup returns CDR1 SGHTA and CDR2 FQGTGA. As DNA, the CDR3 is TGTGCCAGCAGCCCCTCTCCCCTAGGCTCTGGAAACACCATATATTTT. Translation: CASSPSPLGSGNTIYF.

This clone was found a few times. V is TRBV28 and J is TRBJ2-5, with D uncertain. CDR3 size: 16 residues. Trimming pared 2 bases from V and 0 bases from J, leaving 13 bases between. CDR1 and CDR2 from the germline V gene are MDHEN and SYDVKM. DNA for the CDR3: TGTGCCAGCAGTTTAATGTCTCCAACAGACCAAGAGACCCAGTACTTC. It encodes CASSLMSPTDQETQYF.

This clone occurred a few times. V is TRBV28 and J is TRBJ2-5; 7 nucleotides match TRBD1. CDR1 MDHEN and CDR2 SYDVKM come from the germline V gene. Trimming at V came to 7 bases and at J to 0 bases, leaving 8 bases not matched to a gene. The CDR3 is 15 amino acids. CDR3 DNA sequence: TGTGCCAGCACTTTCGGGACAGCGTACCAAGAGACCCAGTACTTC. Protein sequence: CASTFGTAYQETQYF.

This clone was counted a few times. The sample contains more than one DNA sequence encoding this CDR3. CDR3 residues: CASSQNTEAFF. In DNA, the CDR3 is TGTGCCAGCAGCCAGAACACTGAAGCTTTCTTT. The chain has TRBV5-4 and TRBJ1-1, with D unresolved. This CDR3 is built from 11 residues. Germline CDR1 SGHNT, CDR2 YYREEE (reference sequence). V was shortened by 4 bases and J by 1 base, with 2 bases between the two germline ends. The variable domain in full, completed from reference TRBV5-4 and TRBJ1-1, reads ETGVTQSPTHLIKTRGQQVTLRCSSQSGHNTVSWYQQALGQGPQFIFQYYREEENGRGNFPPRFSGLQFPNYSSELNVNALELDDSALYLCASSQNTEAFFGQGTRLTVV.

The rearrangement uses TRBV2 and TRBJ2-7; D is possibly TRBD1 (5 bases). V lost 8 bases and J 5 bases, leaving 10 bases between the germline ends. The CDR3 contains 11 residues. Germline V lookup: CDR1 SNHLY, CDR2 FYNNEI. The CDR3 nucleotides read TGTGCCAGCCCGCAGGGCCACGAGCAGTACTTC. It is translated as CASPQGHEQYF. Full variable domain (missing parts from reference TRBV2 and TRBJ2-7): EPEVTQTPSHQVTQMGQEVILRCVPISNHLYFYWYRQILGQKVEFLVSFYNNEISEKSEIFDDQFSVERPDGSNFTLKIRSTKLEDSAMYFCASPQGHEQYFGPGTRLTVT.

The chain is built from TRBV2 and TRBJ1-2; a possible D gene is TRBD1 (5 bases). This CDR3 has 15 residues. The germline V and J ends were trimmed by 5 bases and 6 bases, with 19 bases remaining between them. Per germline, CDR1 SNHLY and CDR2 FYNNEI. CDR3 coding DNA: TGTGCCAGCAGTACACAGGTGAACCAAGCTCATGGCTACACCTTC. It specifies CASSTQVNQAHGYTF.

This clone was seen more than once but under ten times. In DNA form, the CDR3 reads TGTGCCAGCAGCGATGATCTTTTGGGACAGGGGGCCGAGCAGTACTTC. Amino acids: CASSDDLLGQGAEQYF. The chain uses TRBV5-4 and TRBJ2-7; 12 positions match TRBD1. This CDR3 spans 16 amino acids. The germline V gene has CDR1 SGHNT and CDR2 YYREEE (reference sequence). With V trimmed by 4 bases and J by 6 bases, 11 bases remained unmatched.

This clone has a handful of counts. V and J are TRBV2 and TRBJ2-3; the match to TRBD2 covers 10 bases. The germline CDR1 and CDR2 sequences are SNHLY and FYNNEI. This CDR3 has 14 amino acids. After removal of 8 bases from V and 5 bases from J, the junction contained 7 bases not matched to a gene. The CDR3 is CASLSGRAEDTQYF. Here the CDR3 DNA reads TGTGCCAGCCTGAGCGGGAGGGCCGAAGATACGCAGTATTTT.

This clone was seen a handful of times. CDR3 coding DNA: TGCGCCAGCAGCCAAGATCTTGCGGGAGGGCCGACAGATACGCAGTATTTT. Protein: CASSQDLAGGPTDTQYF. The chain combines TRBV4-3 with TRBJ2-3; 9 positions agree with TRBD2. Trimming at V came to 0 bases and at J to 3 bases, leaving 7 bases not matched to a gene. This CDR3 region has 17 residues. Germline CDR1 and CDR2: LGHNA and YSLEER.

The chain has TRBV5-1 and TRBJ2-2; D remains ambiguous. V was clipped by 0 bases and J by 4 bases, with 4 bases between them. Germline CDR1 and CDR2: SGHRS and YFSETQ. The CDR3 contains 13 residues. The DNA for the CDR3 is TGCGCCAGCAGCTTGGGGAGCACCGGGGAGCTGTTTTTT. Protein sequence: CASSLGSTGELFF.